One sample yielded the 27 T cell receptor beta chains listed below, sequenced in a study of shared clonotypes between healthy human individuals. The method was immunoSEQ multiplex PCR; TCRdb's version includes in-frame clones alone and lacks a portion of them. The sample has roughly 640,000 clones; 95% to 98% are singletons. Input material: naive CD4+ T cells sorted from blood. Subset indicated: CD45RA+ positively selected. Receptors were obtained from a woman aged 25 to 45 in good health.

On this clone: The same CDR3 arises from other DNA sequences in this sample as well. The CDR3 here is CASSGGLGTGELFF. CDR3 nucleotide sequence: TGTGCCAGCAGTGGAGGGCTCGGCACCGGGGAGCTGTTTTTT. The genes are TRBV6-1 and TRBJ2-2, with D perhaps matching TRBD2 (5 bases). From germline, CDR1 is MNHNS and CDR2 SASEGT. Trimming removed 4 bases at V and 4 bases at J, with 10 bases between. The CDR3 extends over 14 amino acids.

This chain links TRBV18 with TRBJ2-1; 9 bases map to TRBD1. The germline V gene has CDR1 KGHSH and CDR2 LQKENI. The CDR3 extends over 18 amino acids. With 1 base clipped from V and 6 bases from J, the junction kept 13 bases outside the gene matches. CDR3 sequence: CASSPQSSGTGNTNEQFF. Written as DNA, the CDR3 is TGTGCCAGCTCACCACAGTCCTCCGGGACAGGGAATACCAATGAGCAGTTCTTC.

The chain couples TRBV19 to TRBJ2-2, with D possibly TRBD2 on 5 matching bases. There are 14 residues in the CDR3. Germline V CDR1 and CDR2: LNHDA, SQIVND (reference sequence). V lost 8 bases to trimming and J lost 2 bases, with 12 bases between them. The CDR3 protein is CASYGRTNTGELFF. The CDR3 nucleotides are TGTGCCAGTTATGGAAGGACTAACACCGGGGAGCTGTTTTTT.

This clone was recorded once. The CDR3 loop is CAAERGRQFF. CDR3 DNA sequence: TGTGCCGCCGAGAGAGGCCGGCAGTTCTTC. The V call is TRBV6-1, the J call TRBJ2-1; D not resolved. The V gene lost 11 bases and the J gene lost 12 bases, with 14 bases spanning the gap. The germline V gene encodes CDR1 MNHNS and CDR2 SASEGT. This CDR3 comprises 10 residues.

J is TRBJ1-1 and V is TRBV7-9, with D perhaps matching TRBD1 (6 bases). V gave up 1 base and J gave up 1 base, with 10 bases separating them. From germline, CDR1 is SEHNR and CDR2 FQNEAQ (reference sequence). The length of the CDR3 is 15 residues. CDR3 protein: CASSLVGRGNTEAFF. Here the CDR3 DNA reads TGTGCCAGCAGCTTAGTTGGCAGGGGGAACACTGAAGCTTTCTTT.

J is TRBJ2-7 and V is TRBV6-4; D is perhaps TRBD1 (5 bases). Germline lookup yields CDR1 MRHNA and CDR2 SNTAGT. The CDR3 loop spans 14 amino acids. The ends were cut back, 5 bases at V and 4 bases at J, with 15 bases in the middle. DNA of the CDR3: TGTGCCAGCAGTCCCGTCGGACAAAGTTACGAGCAGTACTTC. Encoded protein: CASSPVGQSYEQYF.

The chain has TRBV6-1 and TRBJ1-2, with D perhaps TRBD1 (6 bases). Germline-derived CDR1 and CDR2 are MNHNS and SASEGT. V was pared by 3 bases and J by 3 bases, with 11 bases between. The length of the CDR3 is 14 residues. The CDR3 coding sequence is TGTGCCAGCAGTGATGGGGGGCCTGACTATGGCTACACCTTC. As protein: CASSDGGPDYGYTF.

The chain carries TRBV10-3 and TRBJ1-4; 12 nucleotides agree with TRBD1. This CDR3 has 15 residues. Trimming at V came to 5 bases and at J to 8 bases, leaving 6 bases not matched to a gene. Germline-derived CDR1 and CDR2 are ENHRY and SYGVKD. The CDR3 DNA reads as TGTGCCATCAGTCCCAGGGACAGGGGGCGAGAAAAACTGTTTTTT. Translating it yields CAISPRDRGREKLFF.

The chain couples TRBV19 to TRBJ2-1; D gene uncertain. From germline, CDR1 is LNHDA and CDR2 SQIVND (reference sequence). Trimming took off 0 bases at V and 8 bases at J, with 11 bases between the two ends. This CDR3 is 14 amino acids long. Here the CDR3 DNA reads TGTGCCAGTAGTATAGAGGAACTATACCATGAGCAGTTCTTC. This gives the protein CASSIEELYHEQFF.

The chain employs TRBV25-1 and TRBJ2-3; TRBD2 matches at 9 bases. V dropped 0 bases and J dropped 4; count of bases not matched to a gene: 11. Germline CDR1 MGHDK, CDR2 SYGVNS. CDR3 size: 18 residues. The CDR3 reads CASSEYLAGGPEADTQYF. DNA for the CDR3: TGTGCCAGCAGTGAATATTTGGCGGGAGGGCCCGAGGCAGATACGCAGTATTTT.

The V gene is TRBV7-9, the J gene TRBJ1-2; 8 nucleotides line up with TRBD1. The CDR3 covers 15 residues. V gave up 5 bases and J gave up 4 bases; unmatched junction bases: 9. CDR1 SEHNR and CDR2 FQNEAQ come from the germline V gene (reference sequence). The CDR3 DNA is TGTGCCAGCAGCCCTCAGGGGGCATATATCTATGGCTACACCTTC. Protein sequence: CASSPQGAYIYGYTF. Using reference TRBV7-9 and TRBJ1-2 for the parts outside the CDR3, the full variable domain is DTGVSQNPRHKITKRGQNVTFRCDPISEHNRLYWYRQTLGQGPEFLTYFQNEAQLEKSRLLSDRFSAERPKGSFSTLEIQRTEQGDSAMYLCASSPQGAYIYGYTFGSGTRLTVV.

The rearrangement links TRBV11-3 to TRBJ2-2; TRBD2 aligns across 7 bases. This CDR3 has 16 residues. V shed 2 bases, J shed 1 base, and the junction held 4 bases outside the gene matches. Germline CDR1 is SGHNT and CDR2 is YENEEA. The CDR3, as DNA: TGTGCCAGCAGCTTAAATCCTAGCGGGAACACCGGGGAGCTGTTTTTT. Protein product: CASSLNPSGNTGELFF.

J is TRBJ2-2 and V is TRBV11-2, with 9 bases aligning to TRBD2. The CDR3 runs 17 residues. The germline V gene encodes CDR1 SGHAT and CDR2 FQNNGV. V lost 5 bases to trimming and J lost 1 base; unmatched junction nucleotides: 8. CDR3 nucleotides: TGTGCCAGCAGCCGGTCGCGACTAGCGGAGAACACCGGGGAGCTGTTTTTT. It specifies CASSRSRLAENTGELFF.

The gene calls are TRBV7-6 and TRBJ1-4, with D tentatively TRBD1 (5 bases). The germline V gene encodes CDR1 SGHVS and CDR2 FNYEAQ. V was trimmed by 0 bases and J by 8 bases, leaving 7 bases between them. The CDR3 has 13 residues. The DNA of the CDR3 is TGTGCCAGCAGCTTAGCAGGGGTCGAAAAACTGTTTTTT. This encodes CASSLAGVEKLFF. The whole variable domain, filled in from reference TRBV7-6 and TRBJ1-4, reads GAGVSQSPRYKVTKRGQDVALRCDPISGHVSLYWYRQALGQGPEFLTYFNYEAQQDKSGLPNDRFSAERPEGSISTLTIQRTEQRDSAMYRCASSLAGVEKLFFGSGTQLSVL.

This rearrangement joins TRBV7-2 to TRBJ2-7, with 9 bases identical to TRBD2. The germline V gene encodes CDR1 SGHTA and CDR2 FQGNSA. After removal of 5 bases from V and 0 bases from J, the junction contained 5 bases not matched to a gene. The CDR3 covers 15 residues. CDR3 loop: CASSDSGGPSYEQYF. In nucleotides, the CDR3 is TGTGCCAGCAGCGATAGCGGGGGCCCCTCCTACGAGCAGTACTTC.

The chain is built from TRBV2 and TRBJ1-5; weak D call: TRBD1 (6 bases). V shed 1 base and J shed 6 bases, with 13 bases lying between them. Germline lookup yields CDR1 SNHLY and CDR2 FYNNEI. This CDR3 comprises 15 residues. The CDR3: CASSEVGRGAQPQHF. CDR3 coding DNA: TGTGCCAGCAGTGAAGTCGGCAGGGGCGCTCAGCCCCAGCATTTT.

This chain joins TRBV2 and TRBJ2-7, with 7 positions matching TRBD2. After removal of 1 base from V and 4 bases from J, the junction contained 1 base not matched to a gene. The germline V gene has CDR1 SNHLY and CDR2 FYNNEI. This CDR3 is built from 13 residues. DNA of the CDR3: TGTGCCAGCAGTGAAGGGGAGGGATACGAGCAGTACTTC. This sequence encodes CASSEGEGYEQYF.

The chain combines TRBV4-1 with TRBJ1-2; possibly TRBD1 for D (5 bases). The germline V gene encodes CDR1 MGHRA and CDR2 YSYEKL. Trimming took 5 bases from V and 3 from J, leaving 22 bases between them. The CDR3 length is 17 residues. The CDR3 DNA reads TGCGCCAGCAGCGTAGGTTTGCGGACACGGGGCCACTATGGCTACACCTTC. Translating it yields CASSVGLRTRGHYGYTF.

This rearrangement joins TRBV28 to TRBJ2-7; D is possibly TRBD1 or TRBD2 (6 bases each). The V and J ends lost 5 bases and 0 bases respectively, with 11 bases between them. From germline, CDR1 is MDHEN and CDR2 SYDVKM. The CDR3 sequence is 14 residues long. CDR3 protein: CASSRPGASYEQYF. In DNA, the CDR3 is TGTGCCAGCAGTCGGCCGGGGGCCTCCTACGAGCAGTACTTC.

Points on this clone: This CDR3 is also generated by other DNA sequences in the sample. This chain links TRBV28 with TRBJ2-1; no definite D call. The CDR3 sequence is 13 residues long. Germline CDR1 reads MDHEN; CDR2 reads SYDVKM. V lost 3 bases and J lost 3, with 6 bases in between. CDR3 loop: CASSLSSYNEQFF. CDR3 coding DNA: TGTGCCAGCAGTTTGTCTAGCTACAATGAGCAGTTCTTC.

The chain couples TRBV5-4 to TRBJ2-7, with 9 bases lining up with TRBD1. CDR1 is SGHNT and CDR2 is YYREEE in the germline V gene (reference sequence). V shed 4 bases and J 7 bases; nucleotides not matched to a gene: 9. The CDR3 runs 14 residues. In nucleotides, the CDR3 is TGTGCCAGCAGCATACAGGGGGCGCTGGGGGAGCAGTACTTC. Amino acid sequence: CASSIQGALGEQYF.

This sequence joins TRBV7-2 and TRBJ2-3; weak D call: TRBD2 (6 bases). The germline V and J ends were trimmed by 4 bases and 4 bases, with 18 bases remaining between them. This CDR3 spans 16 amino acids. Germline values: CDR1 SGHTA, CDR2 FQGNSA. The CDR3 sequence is CASSSGEVWFADTQYF. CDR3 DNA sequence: TGTGCCAGCAGCTCCGGGGAGGTATGGTTTGCAGATACGCAGTATTTT. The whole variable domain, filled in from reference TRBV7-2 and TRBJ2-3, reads GAGVSQSPSNKVTEKGKDVELRCDPISGHTALYWYRQSLGQGLEFLIYFQGNSAPDKSGLPSDRFSAERTGGSVSTLTIQRTQQEDSAVYLCASSSGEVWFADTQYFGPGTRLTVL.

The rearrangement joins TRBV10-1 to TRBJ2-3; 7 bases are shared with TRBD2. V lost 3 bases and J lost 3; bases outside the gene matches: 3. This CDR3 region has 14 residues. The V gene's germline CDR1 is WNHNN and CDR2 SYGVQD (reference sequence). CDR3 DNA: TGCGCCAGCAGTGAAGCGGGAAGTACAGATACGCAGTATTTT. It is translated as CASSEAGSTDTQYF.

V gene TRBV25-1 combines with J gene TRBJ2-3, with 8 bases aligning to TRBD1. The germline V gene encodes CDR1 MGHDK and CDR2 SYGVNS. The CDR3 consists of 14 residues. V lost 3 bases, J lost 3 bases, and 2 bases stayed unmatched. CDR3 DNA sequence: TGTGCCAGCAGTGAGTACAGGGGGACAGATACGCAGTATTTT. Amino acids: CASSEYRGTDTQYF.

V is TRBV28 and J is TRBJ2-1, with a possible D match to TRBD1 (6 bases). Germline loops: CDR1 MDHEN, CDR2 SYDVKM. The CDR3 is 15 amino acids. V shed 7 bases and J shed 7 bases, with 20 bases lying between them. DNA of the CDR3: TGTGCCAGCATTCTTGGCAGGGGAAGGCGGAATGAGCAGTTCTTC. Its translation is CASILGRGRRNEQFF. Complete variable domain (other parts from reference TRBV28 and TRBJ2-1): DVKVTQSSRYLVKRTGEKVFLECVQDMDHENMFWYRQDPGLGLRLIYFSYDVKMKEKGDIPEGYSVSREKKERFSLILESASTNQTSMYLCASILGRGRRNEQFFGPGTRLTVL.

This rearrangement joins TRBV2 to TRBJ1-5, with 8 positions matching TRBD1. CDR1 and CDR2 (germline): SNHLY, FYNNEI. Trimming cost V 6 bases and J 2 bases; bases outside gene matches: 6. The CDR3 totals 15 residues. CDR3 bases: TGTGCCAGCAGCCGCGACAGGGGTCGCAATCAGCCCCAGCATTTT. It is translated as CASSRDRGRNQPQHF.

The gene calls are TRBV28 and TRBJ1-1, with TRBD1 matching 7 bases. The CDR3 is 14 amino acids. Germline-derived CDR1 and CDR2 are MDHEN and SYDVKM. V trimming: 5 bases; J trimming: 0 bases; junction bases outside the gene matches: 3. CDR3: CASSGQVLNTEAFF. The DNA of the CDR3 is TGTGCCAGCAGTGGACAGGTACTGAACACTGAAGCTTTCTTT.